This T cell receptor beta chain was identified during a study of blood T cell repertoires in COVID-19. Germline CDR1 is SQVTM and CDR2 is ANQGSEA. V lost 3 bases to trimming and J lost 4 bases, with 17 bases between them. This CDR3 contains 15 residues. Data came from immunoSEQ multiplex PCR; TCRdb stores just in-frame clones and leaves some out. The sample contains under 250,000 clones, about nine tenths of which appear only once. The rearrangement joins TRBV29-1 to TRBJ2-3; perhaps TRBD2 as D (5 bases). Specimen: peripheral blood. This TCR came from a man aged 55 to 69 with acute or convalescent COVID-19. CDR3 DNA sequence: TGCAGCGTTGATCCCCGGACTGGAGGCGCAGATACGCAGTATTTT. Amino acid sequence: CSVDPRTGGADTQYF.